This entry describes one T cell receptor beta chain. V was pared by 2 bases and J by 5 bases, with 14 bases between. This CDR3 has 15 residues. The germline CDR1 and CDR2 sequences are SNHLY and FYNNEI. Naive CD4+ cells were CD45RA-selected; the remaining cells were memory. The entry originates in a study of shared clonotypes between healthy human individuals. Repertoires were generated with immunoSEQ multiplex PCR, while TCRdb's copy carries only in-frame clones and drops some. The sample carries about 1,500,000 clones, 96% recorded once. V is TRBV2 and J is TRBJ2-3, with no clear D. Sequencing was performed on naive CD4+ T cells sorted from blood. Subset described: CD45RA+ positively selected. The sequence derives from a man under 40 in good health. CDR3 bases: TGTGCCAGCAGTGAAAGGTGGGGTCTGTTAGATACGCAGTATTTT. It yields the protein CASSERWGLLDTQYF. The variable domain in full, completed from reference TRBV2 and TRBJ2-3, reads EPEVTQTPSHQVTQMGQEVILRCVPISNHLYFYWYRQILGQKVEFLVSFYNNEISEKSEIFDDQFSVERPDGSNFTLKIRSTKLEDSAMYFCASSERWGLLDTQYFGPGTRLTVL.